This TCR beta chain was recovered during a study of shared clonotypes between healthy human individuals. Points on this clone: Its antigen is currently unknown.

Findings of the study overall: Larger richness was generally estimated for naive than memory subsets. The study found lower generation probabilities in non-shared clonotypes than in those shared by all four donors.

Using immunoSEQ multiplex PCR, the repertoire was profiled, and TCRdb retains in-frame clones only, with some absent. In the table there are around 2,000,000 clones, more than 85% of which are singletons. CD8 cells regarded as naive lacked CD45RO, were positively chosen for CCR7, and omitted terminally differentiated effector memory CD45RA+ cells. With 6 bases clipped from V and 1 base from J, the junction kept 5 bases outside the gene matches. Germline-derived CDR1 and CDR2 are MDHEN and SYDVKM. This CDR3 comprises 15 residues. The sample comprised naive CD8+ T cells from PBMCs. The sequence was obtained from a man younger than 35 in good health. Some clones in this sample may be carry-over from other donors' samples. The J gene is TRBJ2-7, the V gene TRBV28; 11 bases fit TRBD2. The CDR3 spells CASRPGLAVSYEQYF. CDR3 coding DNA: TGTGCCAGCAGACCGGGACTAGCGGTTTCCTACGAGCAGTACTTC.